A selection of T cell receptor beta chains follows, all from one sample in a study of cytomegalovirus exposure and HLA in healthy donors. The protocol was immunoSEQ multiplex PCR, while the TCRdb copy is restricted to in-frame clones and leaves out a portion. This sample's table reports 95,000 to 150,000 clones. Sequencing was carried out using PBMCs. Source of these receptors: a man aged 25-45 years in good health and CMV-seronegative. CDR3s include the opening cysteine and the closing phenylalanine or tryptophan.

TRBV5-4	TRBJ2-2	CASSLAGDTGELFF
TRBV18	TRBJ2-4	CARERGLAKNIQYF
TRBV7-9	TRBJ2-7	CASSLLREEQYF
TRBV7-2	TRBJ2-4	CASSFQLGGRNIQYF
TRBV11-2	TRBJ1-2	CASSFWAEGGYTF
TRBV9	TRBJ2-3	CASSPGLAKPDTQYF
TRBV7-9	TRBJ1-4	CASSLAGADEKLFF
TRBV5-4	TRBJ2-1	CASSYFGLAGYNEQFF
TRBV28	TRBJ2-7	CASSFLLSSYEQYF
TRBV7-2	TRBJ1-1	CASSLMGQGDTEAFF
TRBV7-2	TRBJ1-2	CASSVMTEDVYTF
TRBV25-1	TRBJ2-3	CASSEGIGIGTDTQYF
TRBV5-1	TRBJ1-3	CASSSDRGAPGNTIYF
TRBV21-1	TRBJ1-1	CASSKGGGAFF
TRBV28	TRBJ1-6	CASSGRTLRYNSPLHF
TRBV7-9	TRBJ2-1	CASSHRDSSGNEQFF
TRBV19	TRBJ1-4	CASSPVGQGGEKLFF
TRBV19	TRBJ1-3	CASSMDRRSGNTIYF
TRBV27	TRBJ2-1	CASIDRVGGGNEQFF
TRBV7-9	TRBJ1-4	CASSPGRELEKLFF
TRBV27	TRBJ2-7	CASSLFQGYEQYF
TRBV6-5	TRBJ2-7	CASSYSRQPAYEQYF
TRBV30	TRBJ1-2	CAWSPSGTAYGYTF
TRBV29-1	TRBJ2-1	CSVDLAGYNEQFF
TRBV5-1	TRBJ2-5	CASSLWPQETQYF
TRBV14	TRBJ1-2	CASSQGTGGGYGYTF
TRBV5-6	TRBJ1-2	CASRQTGAQTF
TRBV6-5	TRBJ1-1	CASNLDRWGTEAFF
TRBV7-8	TRBJ2-1	CASSPPYPQSYNEQFF
TRBV5-1	TRBJ2-5	CASSSMTGVQETQYF
TRBV7-2	TRBJ2-3	CASSLESGRALDTQYF
TRBV29-1	TRBJ2-7	CSVRDRVTYEQYF
TRBV27	TRBJ1-1	CATNKIDSMNTEAFF
TRBV11-2	TRBJ1-1	CASSHYRGRGSEAFF
TRBV4-3	TRBJ2-3	CASSQDLGLAGTDTQYF
TRBV15	-	CATSRDMGTRSGLAPYEQYF
TRBV5-4	TRBJ2-3	CASSGLTDTQYF
TRBV28	TRBJ2-5	CASRTLAGGSETQYF
TRBV30	TRBJ1-2	CAWSPTGGYGYTF